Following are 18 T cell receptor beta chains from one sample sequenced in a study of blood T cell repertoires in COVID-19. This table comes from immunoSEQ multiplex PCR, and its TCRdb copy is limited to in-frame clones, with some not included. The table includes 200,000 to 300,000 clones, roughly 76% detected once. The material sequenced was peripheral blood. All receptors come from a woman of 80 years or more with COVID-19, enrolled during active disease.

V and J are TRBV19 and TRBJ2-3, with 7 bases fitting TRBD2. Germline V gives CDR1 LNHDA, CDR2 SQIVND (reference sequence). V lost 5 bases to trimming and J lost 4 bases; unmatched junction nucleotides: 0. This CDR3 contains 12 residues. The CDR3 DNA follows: TGTGCCAGTAGTCGGGAGGCAGATACGCAGTATTTT. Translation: CASSREADTQYF. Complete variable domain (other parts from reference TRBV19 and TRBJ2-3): DGGITQSPKYLFRKEGQNVTLSCEQNLNHDAMYWYRQDPGQGLRLIYYSQIVNDFQKGDIAEGYSVSREKKESFPLTVTSAQKNPTAFYLCASSREADTQYFGPGTRLTVL.

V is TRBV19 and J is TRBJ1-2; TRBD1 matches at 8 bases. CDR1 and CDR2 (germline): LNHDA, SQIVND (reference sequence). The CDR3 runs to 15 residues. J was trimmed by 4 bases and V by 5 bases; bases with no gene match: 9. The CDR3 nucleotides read TGTGCCAGTAGTTCAGTCGGACAGGGTAGCTATGGCTACACCTTC. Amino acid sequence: CASSSVGQGSYGYTF.

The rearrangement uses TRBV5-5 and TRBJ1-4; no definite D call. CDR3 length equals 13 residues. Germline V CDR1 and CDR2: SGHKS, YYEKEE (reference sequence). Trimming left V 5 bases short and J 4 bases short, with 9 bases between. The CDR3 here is CASSPGFNEKLFF. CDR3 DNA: TGTGCCAGCAGTCCCGGGTTTAATGAAAAACTGTTTTTT. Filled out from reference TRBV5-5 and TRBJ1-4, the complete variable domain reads DAGVTQSPTHLIKTRGQQVTLRCSPISGHKSVSWYQQVLGQGPQFIFQYYEKEERGRGNFPDRFSARQFPNYSSELNVNALLLGDSALYLCASSPGFNEKLFFGSGTQLSVL.

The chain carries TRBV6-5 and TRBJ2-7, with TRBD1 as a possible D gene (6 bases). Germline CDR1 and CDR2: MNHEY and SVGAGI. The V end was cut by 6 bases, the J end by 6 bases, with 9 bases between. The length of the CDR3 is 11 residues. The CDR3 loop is CASRLGGEQYF. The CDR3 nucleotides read TGTGCCAGCAGGTTAGGGGGCGAGCAGTACTTC.

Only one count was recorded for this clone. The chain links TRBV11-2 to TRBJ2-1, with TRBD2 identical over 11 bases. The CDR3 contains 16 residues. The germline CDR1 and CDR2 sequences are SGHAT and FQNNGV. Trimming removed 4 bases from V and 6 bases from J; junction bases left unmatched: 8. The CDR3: CASSWETSGKVNEQFF. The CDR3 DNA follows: TGTGCCAGCAGCTGGGAGACTAGCGGGAAAGTCAATGAGCAGTTCTTC.

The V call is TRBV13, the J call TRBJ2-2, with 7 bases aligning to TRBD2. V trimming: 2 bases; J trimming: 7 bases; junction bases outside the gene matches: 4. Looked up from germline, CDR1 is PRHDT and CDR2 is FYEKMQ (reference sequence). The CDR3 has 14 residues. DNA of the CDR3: TGTGCCAGCAGCTTAAGACTAGCAGTCGGGGAGCTGTTTTTT. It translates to CASSLRLAVGELFF.

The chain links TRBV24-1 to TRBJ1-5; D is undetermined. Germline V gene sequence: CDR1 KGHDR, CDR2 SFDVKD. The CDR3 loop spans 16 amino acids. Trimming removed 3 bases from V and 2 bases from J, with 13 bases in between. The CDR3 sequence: CATSDKEGRGNQPQHF. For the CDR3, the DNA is TGTGCCACCAGTGATAAGGAGGGAAGAGGCAATCAGCCCCAGCATTTT.

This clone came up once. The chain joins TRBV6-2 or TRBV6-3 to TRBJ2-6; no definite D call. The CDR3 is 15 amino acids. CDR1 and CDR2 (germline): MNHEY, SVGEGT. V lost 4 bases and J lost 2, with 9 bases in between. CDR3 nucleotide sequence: TGTGCCAGCAGTTTTCAGAGGACTGGGGCCAACGTCCTGACTTTC. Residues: CASSFQRTGANVLTF.

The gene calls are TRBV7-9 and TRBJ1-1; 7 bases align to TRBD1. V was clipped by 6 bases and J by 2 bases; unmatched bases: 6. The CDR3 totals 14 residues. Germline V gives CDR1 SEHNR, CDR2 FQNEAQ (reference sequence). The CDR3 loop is CASSPGQKNTEAFF. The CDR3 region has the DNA TGTGCCAGCAGTCCGGGACAGAAAAACACTGAAGCTTTCTTT. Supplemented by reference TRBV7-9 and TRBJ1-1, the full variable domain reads DTGVSQNPRHKITKRGQNVTFRCDPISEHNRLYWYRQTLGQGPEFLTYFQNEAQLEKSRLLSDRFSAERPKGSFSTLEIQRTEQGDSAMYLCASSPGQKNTEAFFGQGTRLTVV.

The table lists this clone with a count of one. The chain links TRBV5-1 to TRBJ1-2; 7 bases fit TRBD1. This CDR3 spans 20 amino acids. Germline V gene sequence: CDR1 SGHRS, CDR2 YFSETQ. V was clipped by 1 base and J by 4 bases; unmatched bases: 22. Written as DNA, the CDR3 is TGCGCCAGCAGCTTGTATAGCTCAACAGGGGCGGCCGCACGATCCTATGGCTACACCTTC. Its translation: CASSLYSSTGAAARSYGYTF.

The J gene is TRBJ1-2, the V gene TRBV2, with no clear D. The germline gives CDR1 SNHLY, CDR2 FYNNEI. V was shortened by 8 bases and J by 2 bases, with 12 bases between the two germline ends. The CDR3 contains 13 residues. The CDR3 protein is CASREGSNYGYTF. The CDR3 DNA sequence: TGTGCCAGCCGGGAGGGCAGCAACTATGGCTACACCTTC.

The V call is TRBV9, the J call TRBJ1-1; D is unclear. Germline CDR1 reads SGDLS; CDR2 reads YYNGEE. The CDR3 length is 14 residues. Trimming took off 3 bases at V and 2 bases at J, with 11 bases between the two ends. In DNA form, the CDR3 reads TGTGCCAGCAGCGGAGAGGTCTTTAACACTGAAGCTTTCTTT. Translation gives CASSGEVFNTEAFF.

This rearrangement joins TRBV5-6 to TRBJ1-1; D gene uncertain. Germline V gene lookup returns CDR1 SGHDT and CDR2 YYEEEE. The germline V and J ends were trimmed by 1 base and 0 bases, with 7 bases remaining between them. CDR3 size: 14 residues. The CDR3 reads CASSLQRMNTEAFF. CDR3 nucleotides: TGTGCCAGCAGCTTGCAGCGGATGAACACTGAAGCTTTCTTT. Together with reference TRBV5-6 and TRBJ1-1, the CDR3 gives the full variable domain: DAGVTQSPTHLIKTRGQQVTLRCSPKSGHDTVSWYQQALGQGPQFIFQYYEEEERQRGNFPDRFSGHQFPNYSSELNVNALLLGDSALYLCASSLQRMNTEAFFGQGTRLTVV.

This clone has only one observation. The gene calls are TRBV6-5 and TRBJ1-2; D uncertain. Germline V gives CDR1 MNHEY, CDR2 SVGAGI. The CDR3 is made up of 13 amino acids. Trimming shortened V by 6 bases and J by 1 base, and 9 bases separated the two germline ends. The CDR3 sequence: CASSRAINYGYTF. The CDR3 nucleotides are TGTGCCAGCAGCCGAGCCATTAACTATGGCTACACCTTC.

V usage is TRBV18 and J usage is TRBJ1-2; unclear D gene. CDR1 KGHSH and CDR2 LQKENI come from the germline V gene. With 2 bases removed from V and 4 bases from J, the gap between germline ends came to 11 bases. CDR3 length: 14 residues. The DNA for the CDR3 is TGTGCCAGCTCACCAGAGACAATCTCCTATGGCTACACCTTC. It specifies CASSPETISYGYTF.

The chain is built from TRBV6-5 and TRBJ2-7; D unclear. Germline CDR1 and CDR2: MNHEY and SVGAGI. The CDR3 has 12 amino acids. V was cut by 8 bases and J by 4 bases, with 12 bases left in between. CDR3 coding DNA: TGTGCCAGCGGTAACCTCCTATACGAGCAGTACTTC. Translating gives CASGNLLYEQYF.

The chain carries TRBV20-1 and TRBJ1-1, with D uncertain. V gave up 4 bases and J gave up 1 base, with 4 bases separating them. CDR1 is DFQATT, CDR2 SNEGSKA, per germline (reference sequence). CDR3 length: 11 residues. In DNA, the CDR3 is TGCAGTGCTAAACAGAACACTGAAGCTTTCTTT. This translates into CSAKQNTEAFF.

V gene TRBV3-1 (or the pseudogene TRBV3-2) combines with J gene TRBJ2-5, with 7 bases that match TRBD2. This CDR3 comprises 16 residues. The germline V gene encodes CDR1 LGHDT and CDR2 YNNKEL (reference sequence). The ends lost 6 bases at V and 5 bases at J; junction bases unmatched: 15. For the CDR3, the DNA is TGTGCCAGCAGTCGTAGGGAGGCGGGAGTAGGGGAGACCCAGTACTTC. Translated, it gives CASSRREAGVGETQYF.